A few counts support the clone carrying this T cell receptor (beta chain). Its antigen is unknown. The data are from a study of beta chain features in type 1 diabetes. Findings of the study overall: For TCRB rearrangement, an influence of HLA type remained unresolved here. Patients with type 1 diabetes carried fewer insertions and had more deletions at their VDJ junctions. Within each of all four CD4+ subsets, Type 1 diabetes patients had TCRB CDR3s that were moderately but significantly shorter. Possibly, sequencing cDNA over-represented cells that had high TCR expression levels.

CDR3 length: 16 residues. Trimming removed 2 bases from V and 7 bases from J; junction bases left unmatched: 9. Germline CDR1 and CDR2: SGHAT and FQNNGV. The investigators reverse transcribed all of the isolated RNA, so they sequenced expressed TCRB transcripts. Sequencing of naive, central memory and regulatory T cell samples gave an average of approximately 3.5 million reads. Assay: immunoSEQ multiplex PCR; the TCRdb copy retains only in-frame clones and omits some. This sample has some 160,000 clones, with about 8.1% found just once. This TCR was recovered from a woman between 18 and 29 years old with type 1 diabetes. What was sequenced was central memory CD4+ T cells from blood. The J gene is TRBJ2-1, the V gene TRBV11-2; TRBD2 matches at 9 bases. The CDR3 region is CASSLTHSGGRNEQFF. The DNA of the CDR3 is TGTGCCAGCAGCTTAACGCATAGCGGGGGTCGGAATGAGCAGTTCTTC. Based on the CDR3 plus reference TRBV11-2 and TRBJ2-1, the full variable domain is EAGVAQSPRYKIIEKRQSVAFWCNPISGHATLYWYQQILGQGPKLLIQFQNNGVVDDSQLPKDRFSAERLKGVDSTLKIQPAKLEDSAVYLCASSLTHSGGRNEQFFGPGTRLTVL.